The 13 T cell receptor beta chains below all came from one sample that was sequenced in a study of blood T cells in healthy people across ages. With a J-beta primer mix and a sample-barcoded 5' primer, a second PCR ran about 6 to 11 cycles. Using its own MiXCR run on the 5' RACE reads, TCRdb lists one record per CDR3 protein. The sample has hundreds of thousands of distinct CDR3 sequences, roughly three fifths seen once. The sequenced sample was blood. These receptors came from a man aged 35-49 years in good health.

About this clonotype: Just one base apart from a much larger clone, this may be a read error. J is TRBJ1-5 and V is TRBV27, with TRBD1 matching over 8 bases. The CDR3 contains 14 residues. In germline, CDR1 is MNHEY, CDR2 SMNVEV (reference sequence). CDR3 in amino acids: CASSFRGRDQPRHF. CDR3 nucleotide sequence: TGTGCCAGCAGTTTCAGGGGGCGCGATCAGCCCCGGCATTTT.

The chain joins TRBV20-1 to TRBJ2-5; maybe TRBD1 (6 bases). Trimming removed 3 bases at V and 0 bases at J, with 11 bases between. CDR3 size: 14 residues. Germline CDR1 reads DFQATT; CDR2 reads SNEGSKA (reference sequence). In DNA form, the CDR3 reads TGCAGTGCTAGTCACAGACAGGACCAAGAGACCCAGTACTTC. Translating gives CSASHRQDQETQYF.

The rearrangement links TRBV25-1 to TRBJ2-1, with a weak D call TRBD1 (5 bases). There are 16 residues in the CDR3. V was clipped by 1 base and J by 1 base, with 11 bases between them. The germline V gene encodes CDR1 MGHDK and CDR2 SYGVNS. The CDR3 is CASSELTDNSYNEQFF. DNA for the CDR3: TGTGCCAGCAGTGAATTAACGGACAATTCCTACAATGAGCAGTTCTTC.

This clonotype occurred a few times. The V gene is TRBV20-1, the J gene TRBJ2-1; D not certain. The V and J ends lost 3 bases and 9 bases respectively, with 9 bases between them. The CDR3 has 11 amino acids. Germline V gives CDR1 DFQATT, CDR2 SNEGSKA (reference sequence). The CDR3 sequence: CSARPAVEQFF. As DNA, the CDR3 is TGCAGTGCTAGGCCGGCGGTTGAGCAGTTCTTC.

This clonotype has a handful of counts. The chain combines TRBV29-1 with TRBJ2-5, with TRBD2 matching over 11 bases. Germline CDR1 is SQVTM and CDR2 is ANQGSEA. The CDR3 extends over 15 amino acids. V gave up 7 bases and J gave up 5 bases; unmatched junction bases: 12. This chain's CDR3 is CSALIAGGPVETQYF. For the CDR3, the DNA is TGCAGCGCTTTAATAGCGGGAGGGCCGGTCGAGACCCAGTACTTC.

The chain carries TRBV7-8 and TRBJ2-3; D not resolved. The CDR3 is 16 residues long. The germline V and J ends were trimmed by 2 bases and 3 bases, with 15 bases remaining between them. Germline CDR1 is SGHVS and CDR2 is FQNEAQ. CDR3 bases: TGTGCCAGCAGCTTAAACCGGGTAGCAAAGACAGATACGCAGTATTTT. Residues: CASSLNRVAKTDTQYF.

The chain links TRBV28 to TRBJ2-2, with D unclear. CDR1 is MDHEN and CDR2 is SYDVKM in the germline V gene. The length of the CDR3 is 14 residues. V gave up 3 bases and J gave up 6 bases, with 11 bases separating them. CDR3: CASSLPRVSGELFF. The CDR3 coding sequence is TGTGCCAGCAGTTTGCCTCGGGTATCCGGGGAGCTGTTTTTT.

V gene TRBV27 combines with J gene TRBJ1-2, with D hard to call. The germline V gene has CDR1 MNHEY and CDR2 SMNVEV (reference sequence). The CDR3 totals 13 residues. V dropped 8 bases and J dropped 3 bases, with 13 bases sitting between them. CDR3 nucleotides: TGTGCCAGCTGGGGATTCCGAGACTATGGCTACACCTTC. Residues: CASWGFRDYGYTF.

This chain links TRBV20-1 with TRBJ2-1; perhaps TRBD2 as D (5 bases). CDR1 and CDR2 (germline): DFQATT, SNEGSKA (reference sequence). Trimming stripped 1 base from V and 0 bases from J, with 10 bases between. The CDR3 runs 15 residues. This chain's CDR3 is CSARAGRISYNEQFF. The CDR3 coding sequence is TGCAGTGCTAGAGCGGGGAGAATCTCCTACAATGAGCAGTTCTTC.

The chain is built from TRBV6-1 and TRBJ1-5; D may be TRBD1 (6 bases). The CDR3 has 15 residues. V was trimmed by 5 bases and J by 3 bases, leaving 14 bases between them. Germline V gene data show CDR1 as MNHNS and CDR2 as SASEGT. The CDR3 DNA is TGTGCCAGCAGTCCCGGGGGCACTACCAATCAGCCCCAGCATTTT. Its translation is CASSPGGTTNQPQHF.

Turning to this clonotype: One end of the junction fails to match germline, which may point to a read error. The chain is built from TRBV20-1 and TRBJ1-2; D is undetermined. This CDR3 comprises 13 residues. Germline V gene lookup returns CDR1 DFQATT and CDR2 SNEGSKA (reference sequence). CDR3 sequence: CSAKDGGIYGYNF. The DNA of the CDR3 is TGCAGTGCAAAGGACGGCGGGATCTATGGCTACAACTTC.

This clonotype occurred a few times. The V and J genes are TRBV5-1 and TRBJ1-5; TRBD1 might be the D (5 bases). The CDR3 is 16 residues long. V lost 4 bases and J 5 bases, leaving 19 bases between the germline ends. Looked up from germline, CDR1 is SGHRS and CDR2 is YFSETQ. This CDR3 reads CASSVGGDGRHQPQHF. The DNA of the CDR3 is TGCGCCAGCAGCGTCGGGGGGGACGGCCGCCATCAGCCCCAGCATTTT.

This chain joins TRBV4-1 and TRBJ1-6; D gene ambiguous. The CDR3 has 15 amino acids. The V and J ends lost 1 base and 3 bases respectively, with 7 bases between them. CDR1 MGHRA and CDR2 YSYEKL come from the germline V gene. CDR3 loop: CASSQGEVYNSPLHF. Written as DNA, the CDR3 is TGCGCCAGCAGCCAAGGGGAAGTCTATAATTCACCCCTCCACTTT.